Presented here are 24 T cell receptor beta chains from one specimen sequenced in a study of T-cell reconstitution after alpha-beta-depleted transplantation in children. Preparation of the TCRbeta library involved a method that used unique molecular identifiers. Using its own MiXCR run on the PCR reads, TCRdb lists one record per CDR3 protein. This repertoire shows about 610,000 distinct CDR3 sequences, 10% found once; its top ten account for roughly 4%. The sequencing here drew on PBMCs from the stem cell graft donor, taken from the stem cell graft. The origin of the receptors is a human donor who donated a stem cell graft to a child with acute myeloid leukemia.

This clonotype occurred a few times. J is TRBJ2-7 and V is TRBV10-3; D remains unclear. V dropped 6 bases and J dropped 5 bases, with 14 bases sitting between them. The CDR3 runs to 13 residues. CDR1 and CDR2 (germline): ENHRY, SYGVKD. CDR3 residues: CAIRTVGTDEQYF. In DNA, the CDR3 is TGTGCCATCAGGACTGTAGGAACGGACGAGCAGTACTTC.

The rearrangement links TRBV5-1 to TRBJ2-4; D gene unclear. From germline, CDR1 is SGHRS and CDR2 YFSETQ. The V end was cut by 4 bases, the J end by 8 bases, with 7 bases between. This CDR3 is built from 11 residues. The CDR3: CASSLNDIQYF. DNA for the CDR3: TGCGCCAGCAGCCTAAACGACATTCAGTACTTC.

Regarding this clonotype: At one end the junction does not follow the germline gene, possibly because of a read error. V gene TRBV7-2 combines with J gene TRBJ2-7; D ambiguous. Germline lookup yields CDR1 SGHTA and CDR2 FQGNSA. The CDR3 is 14 amino acids. In DNA form, the CDR3 reads TGTGCCAGCAGCTTAGCCGGAGACCCCTACGCGCAGTACTTC. This codes for CASSLAGDPYAQYF.

This clonotype was observed a few times. This chain joins TRBV29-1 and TRBJ2-1; D is uncertain. The CDR3 runs to 14 residues. In germline, CDR1 is SQVTM, CDR2 ANQGSEA. V was pared by 4 bases and J by 5 bases, with 15 bases between. The CDR3 region is CSVVSRAPNNEQFF. CDR3 coding DNA: TGCAGCGTTGTGTCCCGGGCCCCTAACAATGAGCAGTTCTTC.

Here the CDR3 reads CASSATGGVDGQYF. In nucleotides, the CDR3 is TGTGCCAGCAGTGCGACCGGTGGAGTCGATGGGCAGTACTTC. V and J are TRBV27 and TRBJ2-7; D is ambiguous. CDR1 MNHEY and CDR2 SMNVEV come from the germline V gene (reference sequence). CDR3 length: 14 residues. Trimming shortened V by 5 bases and J by 9 bases, and 20 bases separated the two germline ends.

The CDR3 loop reads CASSQETAGGLTDTQYF. The CDR3 coding sequence is TGTGCCAGCAGCCAAGAAACGGCGGGAGGGCTAACAGATACGCAGTATTTT. The gene calls are TRBV4-2 and TRBJ2-3; 9 bases are a match to TRBD2. CDR1 is LGHNA and CDR2 is YNFKEQ in the germline V gene. V dropped 0 bases and J dropped 3; count of bases not matched to a gene: 7. CDR3 length equals 17 residues.

This chain joins TRBV6-1 and TRBJ1-2; 7 bases line up with TRBD1. CDR1 is MNHNS, CDR2 SASEGT, per germline. V lost 8 bases to trimming and J lost 7 bases; unmatched junction nucleotides: 16. This CDR3 is 15 amino acids long. CDR3 coding DNA: TGTGCCAGCTTCGACAGGGTAGAGACCCTTGGTGGCTACACCTTC. Amino acids: CASFDRVETLGGYTF.

This clonotype has more than one count but fewer than ten. The chain uses TRBV12-3 or TRBV12-4 and TRBJ2-2, with 9 bases identical to TRBD2. This CDR3 spans 16 amino acids. The V and J ends lost 7 bases and 3 bases, in that order; junction bases with no gene match: 9. The CDR3 DNA follows: TGTGCCAGCACGGATCTAGCGGGAAGCGACACCGGGGAGCTGTTTTTT. Its protein product is CASTDLAGSDTGELFF.

The J gene is TRBJ2-1, the V gene TRBV20-1; the match to TRBD2 covers 8 bases. CDR1 is DFQATT and CDR2 is SNEGSKA in the germline V gene (reference sequence). CDR3 size: 13 residues. The V and J ends lost 3 bases and 9 bases, in that order; junction bases with no gene match: 7. The CDR3 loop is CSASTAGGGEQFF. In nucleotides, the CDR3 is TGCAGTGCTAGTACCGCGGGGGGTGGTGAGCAGTTCTTC.

The chain is built from TRBV20-1 and TRBJ1-5; 8 bases line up with TRBD1. V shed 1 base, J shed 2 bases, and the junction held 4 bases outside the gene matches. This CDR3 is built from 15 residues. Germline V gene lookup returns CDR1 DFQATT and CDR2 SNEGSKA (reference sequence). DNA of the CDR3: TGCAGTGCTAGAGCCACACAGGGGGGCAATCAGCCCCAGCATTTT. It is translated as CSARATQGGNQPQHF.

The chain carries TRBV25-1 and TRBJ2-7, with 14 bases that match TRBD2. The CDR3 contains 16 residues. The germline CDR1 and CDR2 sequences are MGHDK and SYGVNS. Unmatched junction bases numbered 8, after V lost 6 bases and J lost 4 bases. The CDR3 protein is CASRRSGTSGGYEQYF. CDR3 coding DNA: TGTGCCAGCAGGAGGAGCGGGACTAGCGGGGGTTACGAGCAGTACTTC.

J is TRBJ1-1 and V is TRBV6-2 or TRBV6-3; D gene ambiguous. V was cut by 5 bases and J by 7 bases, with 17 bases left in between. There are 14 residues in the CDR3. CDR1 and CDR2 from the germline V gene are MNHEY and SVGEGT. In DNA, the CDR3 is TGTGCCAGCAGTCCACCGGCGGAGATCGGTGAAGCTTTCTTT. This translates into CASSPPAEIGEAFF.

The CDR3 loop is CASSGTSRYYNEQFF. CDR3 DNA sequence: TGTGCCAGCAGTGGGACTAGCAGATACTACAATGAGCAGTTCTTC. The chain combines TRBV28 with TRBJ2-1; 9 bases are shared with TRBD2. Trimming took 5 bases from V and 3 from J; bases not matched to a gene: 5. The CDR3 is 15 residues long. Germline V gene sequence: CDR1 MDHEN, CDR2 SYDVKM.

This clonotype was seen many times. This chain uses TRBV20-1 with TRBJ1-6; D gene ambiguous. This CDR3 is built from 11 residues. Looked up from germline, CDR1 is DFQATT and CDR2 is SNEGSKA (reference sequence). Trimming removed 3 bases from V and 10 bases from J, with 7 bases in between. The CDR3 sequence is CSASRRSPLHF. The CDR3 region has the DNA TGCAGTGCTAGTCGCCGGTCACCCCTCCACTTT.

This clonotype was recorded at least ten times. The chain links TRBV20-1 to TRBJ2-1, with a weak D call TRBD2 (7 bases). Germline V gene lookup returns CDR1 DFQATT and CDR2 SNEGSKA (reference sequence). The CDR3 runs 13 residues. The CDR3 DNA sequence: TGCAGGGGGGGGCGAGCGGGGTACAATGAGCAGTTCTTC. Amino acid sequence: CRGGRAGYNEQFF.

This clonotype was seen only a few times. The chain uses TRBV29-1 and TRBJ2-7; 7 bases are a match to TRBD1. J lost 5 bases, V lost 7 bases, and 8 bases had no gene match. CDR1 and CDR2 (germline): SQVTM, ANQGSEA. The CDR3 has 12 residues. In nucleotides, the CDR3 is TGCAGCGCTCGACAGGGAGAGGACGAGCAGTACTTC. Its protein product is CSARQGEDEQYF.

This clonotype was counted many times. The chain uses TRBV6-2 or TRBV6-3 and TRBJ1-5; D not resolved. The V and J ends lost 7 bases and 2 bases respectively, with 9 bases between them. CDR3 length: 13 amino acids. The germline V gene encodes CDR1 MNHEY and CDR2 SVGEGT. The CDR3: CASIDRGNQPQHF. CDR3 in DNA: TGTGCCAGCATCGACCGGGGCAATCAGCCCCAGCATTTT.

The gene calls are TRBV18 and TRBJ2-1; 12 bases align to TRBD2. This CDR3 spans 17 amino acids. Per the germline V gene, CDR1 is KGHSH and CDR2 is LQKENI. Trimming removed 3 bases from V and 10 bases from J; junction bases left unmatched: 13. CDR3 loop: CASSPFPTSGRSGEQFF. CDR3 nucleotide sequence: TGTGCCAGCTCACCTTTTCCGACTAGCGGGAGATCTGGGGAGCAGTTCTTC.

This clonotype was seen at least ten times. The chain uses TRBV29-1 and TRBJ2-7; 10 bases fit TRBD1. Germline-derived CDR1 and CDR2 are SQVTM and ANQGSEA. The J segment lost 2 bases and the V segment lost 6 bases, leaving 4 bases of the junction unmatched. CDR3 size: 13 residues. The CDR3 here is CSVPGQGTYEQYF. The DNA for the CDR3 is TGCAGCGTCCCGGGACAGGGGACCTACGAGCAGTACTTC.

The table lists this clonotype with a few counts. This chain connects TRBV12-3 or TRBV12-4 to TRBJ1-6; D is unclear. There are 12 residues in the CDR3. Between the trimmed V and J ends, which lost 5 bases and 10 bases, there was a span of 9 bases. As DNA, the CDR3 is TGTGCCAGCAGTCTAACCTACTCACCCCTCCACTTT. It codes for CASSLTYSPLHF.

The chain has TRBV7-2 and TRBJ1-2; no clear D. Germline V lookup: CDR1 SGHTA, CDR2 FQGNSA. V was clipped by 3 bases and J by 8 bases, with 13 bases between them. This CDR3 comprises 13 residues. The CDR3 here is CASSFGFSRGYTF. In DNA, the CDR3 is TGTGCCAGCAGCTTCGGGTTCAGTCGGGGCTACACCTTC.

This clonotype was counted ten times or more. The rearrangement uses TRBV6-2 or TRBV6-3 and TRBJ1-1; no definite D call. With 1 base removed from V and 0 bases from J, the gap between germline ends came to 6 bases. The CDR3 is made up of 14 amino acids. Looked up from germline, CDR1 is MNHEY and CDR2 is SVGEGT. This chain's CDR3 is CASSYFGLNTEAFF. Here the CDR3 DNA reads TGTGCCAGCAGTTACTTCGGCTTGAACACTGAAGCTTTCTTT.

Ten or more counts support this clonotype. V gene TRBV6-5 combines with J gene TRBJ2-1; no definite D call. This CDR3 contains 13 residues. Between the trimmed V and J ends, which lost 0 bases and 12 bases, there was a span of 12 bases. Germline-derived CDR1 and CDR2 are MNHEY and SVGAGI. The DNA for the CDR3 is TGTGCCAGCAGTTACTCGAAAGAGGTCCGGCAGTTCTTC. Its protein product is CASSYSKEVRQFF.

This clonotype was seen a few times. This chain joins TRBV6-2 or TRBV6-3 and TRBJ2-1; TRBD2 matches 12 bases. The CDR3 totals 15 residues. CDR1 is MNHEY, CDR2 SVGEGT, per germline. V was clipped by 6 bases and J by 6 bases; unmatched bases: 6. CDR3 sequence (DNA): TGTGCCAGCAGGAAGACTAGCGGGAGCATCAATGAGCAGTTCTTC. Translation gives CASRKTSGSINEQFF.